The clone carrying this T cell receptor (beta chain) was observed a handful of times. The antigen remains unidentified. This specimen comes from a study of cytomegalovirus exposure and HLA in healthy donors. The PCR had 60 Vbeta and 13 Jbeta primers. Clones were read by immunoSEQ multiplex PCR, and TCRdb kept only the in-frame ones, dropping some. The sample records about 150,000 clones, 76% being singletons. Findings and caveats of the study: Fewer N-insertions (relative to the roughly 670-donor mean) were reportedly seen in an Asian-associated ancestry cluster in a later analysis. TCR beta sequences reportedly predicted most subjects' HLA-A and HLA-B alleles accurately.

Material for sequencing was PBMCs. The receptor's source is a woman aged 40 to 50 in good health and CMV-seronegative.

CDR3 sequence (DNA): TGTGCCAGCAGTGAAGCGCTCGGACAGAACTCCCTTCACACCTTC. It is translated as CASSEALGQNSLHTF. The chain combines TRBV2 with TRBJ1-2, with D maybe TRBD1 (6 bases). V lost 0 bases and J lost 12, with 20 bases in between. The CDR3 covers 15 residues. The V gene's germline CDR1 is SNHLY and CDR2 FYNNEI. The whole variable domain, remainder taken from reference TRBV2 and TRBJ1-2, is EPEVTQTPSHQVTQMGQEVILRCVPISNHLYFYWYRQILGQKVEFLVSFYNNEISEKSEIFDDQFSVERPDGSNFTLKIRSTKLEDSAMYFCASSEALGQNSLHTFGSGTRLTVV.